This TCR beta chain comes out of a study of memory CD4+ T cells and cytomegalovirus serostatus. Study conclusions and caveats: Repertoires predicted CMV serostatus with median bootstrapped AUC of about 0.96.

Trimming removed 3 bases at V and 1 base at J, with 6 bases between. Per germline, CDR1 KGHSH and CDR2 LQKENI. The CDR3 is made up of 13 amino acids. Single viable CD3+CD4+CD8-CD45RO+ cells were sorted as the memory CD4+ T cells. With regard to this clone: Its antigen is still unknown.

The table came from immunoSEQ multiplex PCR; TCRdb's copy has only in-frame clones and leaves some out. The sample consists of around 44,000 clones, over 70% of them appearing once. The rearrangement joins TRBV18 to TRBJ2-5; D ambiguous. This clonotype was obtained from an adult in good health and CMV-seronegative. Material for sequencing was memory CD4+ T cells from blood. The CDR3 loop is CASSPSGQETQYF. For the CDR3, the DNA is TGTGCCAGCTCACCGTCAGGCCAAGAGACCCAGTACTTC.